The source of this T cell receptor beta chain is a study of blood T cell repertoires in COVID-19. V lost 5 bases, J lost 7 bases, and 18 bases lay in between. This CDR3 region has 14 residues. The germline V gene encodes CDR1 LNHNV and CDR2 YYDKDF (reference sequence). Sequenced by immunoSEQ multiplex PCR; TCRdb stores in-frame clones only, minus some. This sample yields approximately 490,000 clones, of which roughly 87% are seen a single time; 0.7% belongs to the top ten. This chain uses TRBV15 with TRBJ2-7, with a possible D match to TRBD2 (6 bases). The receptor was isolated from a woman younger than 35 who had recovered from COVID-19. The sample taken for sequencing was PBMCs or T cells enriched from blood (not recorded which). The CDR3 loop reads CATSPHGGILEQYF. In DNA form, the CDR3 reads TGTGCCACCAGCCCGCATGGAGGGATATTGGAGCAGTACTTC.